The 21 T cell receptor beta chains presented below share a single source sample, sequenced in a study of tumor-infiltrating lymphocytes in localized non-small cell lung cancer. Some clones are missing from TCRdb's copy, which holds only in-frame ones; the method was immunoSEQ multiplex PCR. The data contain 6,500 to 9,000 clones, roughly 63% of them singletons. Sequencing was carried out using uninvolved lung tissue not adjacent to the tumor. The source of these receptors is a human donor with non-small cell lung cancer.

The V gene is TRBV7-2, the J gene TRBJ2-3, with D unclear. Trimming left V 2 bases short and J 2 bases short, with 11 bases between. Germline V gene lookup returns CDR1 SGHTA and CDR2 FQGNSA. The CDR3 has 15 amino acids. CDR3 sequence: CASSLIRMSTDTQYF. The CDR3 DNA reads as TGTGCCAGCAGCTTAATCCGCATGTCCACAGATACGCAGTATTTT.

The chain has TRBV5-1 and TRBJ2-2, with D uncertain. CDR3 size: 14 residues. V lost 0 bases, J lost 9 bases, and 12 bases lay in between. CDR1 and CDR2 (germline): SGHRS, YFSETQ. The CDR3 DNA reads TGCGCCAGCAGCTTGGGACCCCATTCGAGGGAGCTGTTTTTT. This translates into CASSLGPHSRELFF.

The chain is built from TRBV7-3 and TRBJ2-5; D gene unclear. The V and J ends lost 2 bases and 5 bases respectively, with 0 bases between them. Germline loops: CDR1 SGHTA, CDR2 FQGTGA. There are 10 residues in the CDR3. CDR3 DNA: TGTGCCAGCAGCTTAGAGACCCAGTACTTC. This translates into CASSLETQYF.

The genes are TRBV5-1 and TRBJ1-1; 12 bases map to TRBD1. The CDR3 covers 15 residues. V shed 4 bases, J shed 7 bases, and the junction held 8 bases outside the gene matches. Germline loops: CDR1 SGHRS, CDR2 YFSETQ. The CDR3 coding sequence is TGCGCCAGCAGCACTGGGACAGGGGGCTTGGGTGAAGCTTTCTTT. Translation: CASSTGTGGLGEAFF.

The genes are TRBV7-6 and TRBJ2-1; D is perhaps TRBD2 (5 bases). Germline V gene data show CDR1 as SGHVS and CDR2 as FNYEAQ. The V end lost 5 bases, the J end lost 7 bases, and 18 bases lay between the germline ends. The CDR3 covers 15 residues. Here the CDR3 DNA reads TGTGCCAGCAGCGCGAGCACTAGAGCCGGAAATGAGCAGTTCTTC. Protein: CASSASTRAGNEQFF.

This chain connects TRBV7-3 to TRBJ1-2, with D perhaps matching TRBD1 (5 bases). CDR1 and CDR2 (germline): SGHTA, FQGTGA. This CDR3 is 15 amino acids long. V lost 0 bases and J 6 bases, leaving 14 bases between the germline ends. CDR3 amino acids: CASSLTADILHGYTF. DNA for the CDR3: TGTGCCAGCAGCTTAACCGCGGACATCCTTCATGGCTACACCTTC.

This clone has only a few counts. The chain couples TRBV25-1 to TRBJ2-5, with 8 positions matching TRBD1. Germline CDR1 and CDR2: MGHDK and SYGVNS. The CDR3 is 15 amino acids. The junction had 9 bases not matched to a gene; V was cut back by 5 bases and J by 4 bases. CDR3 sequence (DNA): TGTGCCAGCAGTTTTCGGACAGGGAAGAGAGAGACCCAGTACTTC. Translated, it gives CASSFRTGKRETQYF.

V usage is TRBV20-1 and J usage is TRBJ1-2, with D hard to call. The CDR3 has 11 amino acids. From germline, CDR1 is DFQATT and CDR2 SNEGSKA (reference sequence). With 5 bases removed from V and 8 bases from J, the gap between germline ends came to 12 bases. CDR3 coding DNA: TGCAGTGCTGACCGTTCGAACGGCTACACCTTC. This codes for CSADRSNGYTF.

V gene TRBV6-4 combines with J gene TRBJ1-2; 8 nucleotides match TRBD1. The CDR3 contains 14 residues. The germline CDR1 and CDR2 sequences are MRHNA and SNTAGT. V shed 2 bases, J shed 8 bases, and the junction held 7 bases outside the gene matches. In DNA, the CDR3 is TGTGCCAGCAGTGACGATAGGACAGGGAACGGCTACACCTTC. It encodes CASSDDRTGNGYTF.

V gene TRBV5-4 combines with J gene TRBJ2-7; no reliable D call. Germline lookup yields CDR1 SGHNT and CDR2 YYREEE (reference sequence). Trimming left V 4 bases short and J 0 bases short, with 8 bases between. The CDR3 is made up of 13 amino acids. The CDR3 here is CASSQGYSYEQYF. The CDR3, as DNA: TGTGCCAGCAGCCAAGGCTACTCCTACGAGCAGTACTTC.

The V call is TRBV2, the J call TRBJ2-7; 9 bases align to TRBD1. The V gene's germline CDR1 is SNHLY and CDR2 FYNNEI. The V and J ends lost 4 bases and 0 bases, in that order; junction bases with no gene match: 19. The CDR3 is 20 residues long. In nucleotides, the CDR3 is TGTGCCAGCAGTGCTAGGCGGGGACAGGGTCCCCCCTTGAGCTCCTACGAGCAGTACTTC. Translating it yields CASSARRGQGPPLSSYEQYF.

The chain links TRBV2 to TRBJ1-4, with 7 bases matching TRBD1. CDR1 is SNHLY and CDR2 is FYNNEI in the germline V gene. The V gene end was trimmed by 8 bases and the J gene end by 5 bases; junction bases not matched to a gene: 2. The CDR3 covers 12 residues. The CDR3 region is CASDRDNEKLFF. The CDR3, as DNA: TGTGCCAGCGACAGGGACAATGAAAAACTGTTTTTT.

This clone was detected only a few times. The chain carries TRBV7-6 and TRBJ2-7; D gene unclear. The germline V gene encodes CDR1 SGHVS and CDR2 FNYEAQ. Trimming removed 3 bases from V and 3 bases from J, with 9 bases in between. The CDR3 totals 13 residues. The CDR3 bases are TGTGCCAGCAGCTTTGGGGATCACTACGAGCAGTACTTC. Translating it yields CASSFGDHYEQYF.

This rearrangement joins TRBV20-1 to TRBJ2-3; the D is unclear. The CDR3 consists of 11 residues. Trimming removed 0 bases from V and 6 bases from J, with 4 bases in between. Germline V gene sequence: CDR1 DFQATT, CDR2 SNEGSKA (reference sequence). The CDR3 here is CSARERDTQYF. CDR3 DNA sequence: TGCAGTGCTAGAGAGAGGGATACGCAGTATTTT.

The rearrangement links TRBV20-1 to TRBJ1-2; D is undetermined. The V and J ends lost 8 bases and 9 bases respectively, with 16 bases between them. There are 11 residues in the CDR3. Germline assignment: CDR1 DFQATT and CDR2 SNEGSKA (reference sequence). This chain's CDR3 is CSIYSLGSYTF. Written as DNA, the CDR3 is TGCAGTATTTATTCCCTAGGGAGCTACACCTTC.

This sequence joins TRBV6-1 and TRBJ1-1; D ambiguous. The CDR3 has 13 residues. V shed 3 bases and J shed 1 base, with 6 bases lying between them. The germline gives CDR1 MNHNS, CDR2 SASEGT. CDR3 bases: TGTGCCAGCAGTGATGGGGAGAACACTGAAGCTTTCTTT. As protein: CASSDGENTEAFF.

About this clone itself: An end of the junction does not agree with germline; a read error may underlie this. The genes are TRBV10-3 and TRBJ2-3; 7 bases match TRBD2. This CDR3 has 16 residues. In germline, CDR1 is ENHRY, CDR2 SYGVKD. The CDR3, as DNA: TGTGCCAGCAGTAACCGGGGGGACGGATCCACAGATACGCAGTATTTT. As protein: CASSNRGDGSTDTQYF.

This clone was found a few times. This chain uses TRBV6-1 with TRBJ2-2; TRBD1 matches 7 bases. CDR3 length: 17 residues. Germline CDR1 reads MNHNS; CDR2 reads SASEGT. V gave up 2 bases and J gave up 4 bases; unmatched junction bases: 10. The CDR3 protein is CASSEYTGTVTTGELFF. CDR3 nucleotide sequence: TGTGCCAGCAGTGAATATACCGGGACAGTAACCACCGGGGAGCTGTTTTTT.

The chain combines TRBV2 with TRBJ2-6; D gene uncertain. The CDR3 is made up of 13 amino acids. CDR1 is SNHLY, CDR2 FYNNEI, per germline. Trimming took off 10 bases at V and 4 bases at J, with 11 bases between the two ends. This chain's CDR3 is CANGFSGANVLTF. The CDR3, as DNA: TGTGCCAACGGATTTTCGGGGGCCAACGTCCTGACTTTC.

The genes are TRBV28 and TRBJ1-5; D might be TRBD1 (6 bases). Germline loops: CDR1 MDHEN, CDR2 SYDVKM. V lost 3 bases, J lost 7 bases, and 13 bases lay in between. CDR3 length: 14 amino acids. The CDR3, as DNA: TGTGCCAGCAGTTTGACGAGGGGGGAACAGCCCCAGCATTTT. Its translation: CASSLTRGEQPQHF. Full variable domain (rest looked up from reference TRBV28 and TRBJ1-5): DVKVTQSSRYLVKRTGEKVFLECVQDMDHENMFWYRQDPGLGLRLIYFSYDVKMKEKGDIPEGYSVSREKKERFSLILESASTNQTSMYLCASSLTRGEQPQHFGDGTRLSIL.

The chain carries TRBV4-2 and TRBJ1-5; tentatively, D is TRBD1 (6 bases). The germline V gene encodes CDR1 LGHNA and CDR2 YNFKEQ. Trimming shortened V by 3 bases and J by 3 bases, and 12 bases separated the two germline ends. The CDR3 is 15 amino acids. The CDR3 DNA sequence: TGTGCCAGCAGCCATACCGGACAGATCAATCAGCCCCAGCATTTT. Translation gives CASSHTGQINQPQHF.